This TCR beta chain derives from a study of blood T cells in healthy people across ages. Study findings and constraints: Older individuals had lower TCR beta diversity per million T cells (the decline was roughly linear).

With regard to this clonotype: What it binds is unknown.

Unmatched junction bases numbered 9, after V lost 5 bases and J lost 5 bases. The CDR3 extends over 14 amino acids. Germline values: CDR1 DFQATT, CDR2 SNEGSKA (reference sequence). A second PCR of 7 to 11 cycles used a sample-barcoded 5' primer and a J-beta primer mix. Every molecule of cDNA carried a tag from a template-switch adaptor with 12 random nucleotides. Each single sample gave us at least 2.5 million CDR3-containing paired-end reads. TCRdb itself ran the 5' RACE reads through MiXCR, one entry per CDR3 protein. The sample carries 1.5 million to 2 million distinct CDR3 sequences, about 32% recorded once.

The sequenced material came from blood. This clonotype originated in a woman aged 30 to 39 in good health. The chain joins TRBV20-1 to TRBJ2-5; 9 bases are shared with TRBD1. CDR3 bases: TGCAGTGCTCAAAACCGGGACAGGGCCGAGACCCAGTACTTC. The encoded protein is CSAQNRDRAETQYF.